The clone carrying this TCR beta chain was counted ten times or more. Trimming left V 3 bases short and J 0 bases short, with 5 bases between. Germline values: CDR1 DFQATT, CDR2 SNEGSKA (reference sequence). The CDR3 contains 13 residues. In TCRdb, the 5' RACE reads were re-called with MiXCR into one record per CDR3 protein. The sample lists roughly 32,000 distinct CDR3 sequences; about 6.6% were seen once. The data stem from a study of T cells after yellow fever vaccination. Whole-study findings and limits: Among all clonotypes, a small share was observed in both CD4 and CD8 compartments. The booster response re-showed most primary clones: approximately 97% CD4, approximately 90% CD8. Abundant bulk-population clonotypes could contaminate the FACS-sorted repertoires. Detection of almost all vaccine-responding clonotypes in sorted memory subsets failed on day 0.

Here the sequenced sample was PBMCs, either bulk or a sorted T-cell subset (CD4+, CD8+, memory, or dextramer-sorted; not recorded which), taken on the day of the first yellow fever vaccination. This chain links TRBV20-1 with TRBJ2-2; D ambiguous. This TCR derives from a man younger than 35 who received the YFV17D yellow fever vaccine. The CDR3 loop reads CSASDANTGELFF. DNA of the CDR3: TGCAGTGCTAGTGACGCGAACACCGGGGAGCTGTTTTTT.